This TCR beta chain was recorded in a study of blood T cell repertoires in COVID-19. Across the study: Samples representing acute and convalescent COVID-19 were sourced from the United States, Italy and Spain. From T cells, B-cell-depleted T cells, or PBMCs came the material, which was cDNA or gDNA.

The method was immunoSEQ multiplex PCR; TCRdb's version includes in-frame clones alone and lacks a portion of them. The table includes roughly 240,000 clones, 85% to 90% detected once. Researchers sorted participants into cohorts using their self-reported clinical history. People in the exposed group encountered a COVID-19 case within 2 weeks before entering the study. This clone was counted a few times. The origin of this receptor is a man in his fifties who had been exposed to COVID-19. Material for sequencing was PBMCs or T cells enriched from blood (not recorded which).

CDR3 residues: CASSLAEPLYGYTF. The CDR3 DNA is TGCGCCAGCAGCTTGGCGGAGCCGCTGTATGGCTACACCTTC. The V call is TRBV5-1, the J call TRBJ1-2; no clear D. V was shortened by 0 bases and J by 5 bases, with 11 bases between the two germline ends. CDR1 SGHRS and CDR2 YFSETQ come from the germline V gene. The CDR3 is 14 amino acids.